The T cell receptor (beta chain) described here comes from a study of T cell repertoires in cytomegalovirus infection (dated by TCRdb to between 2017 and 2020). Broadly, across the study: Donor HLA type was relevant to the analysis, as public TCR beta signatures indicated carriage of CMV infection together with the matching HLA type. Overall study results and their limits: Cumulative frequency of public TCR beta family members discriminated carriers of CMV infection plus the relevant HLA type in this cohort and an independent approximately 360-donor cohort. The ex vivo response was dominated by HLA-C-restricted CMV-specific TCR beta clonotypes, which also provided the single most frequent clonotype in two of eight donors.

For sequencing, an Illumina HiSeq 1500 was employed. Through fastp at Q25 and MiXCR, TCRdb rebuilt clones from the public reads, retaining in-frame beta chains. Identical CDR3 protein sequences are pooled into one entry, listed with their most common genes and DNA. The sample table lists approximately 700,000 distinct CDR3 sequences, 35% to 45% of them with a count of one. In total, the top ten clones hold around 2.8% of the sample. The CDR3, cysteine through phenylalanine, is 16 amino acids long. Only CDR3 DNA is held: 48 bases, read in frame from base 1. As encoded in the germline V gene, CDR1 is SGHVS while CDR2 is FQNEAQ. Trimming takes 5 bases from V and 0 bases from J, and the germline ends sit 17 bases apart. This clonotype was detected once. Its antigen is currently not known. Base qualities are not at hand, and no much larger clone is one base apart. A single read constitutes weak evidence.

The clonotype comes from a human donor in good health (CMV status not recorded). Some clones in this sample may be carry-over from other donors' samples. Sequencing was done on a sample of PBMCs. Recombination linked TRBV7-8 to TRBJ2-7, with a tentative D gene TRBD1 over 5 matching bases. The CDR3 region has the sequence CASSLPSDSLSYEQYF. The nucleotide sequence is TGTGCCAGCAGCCTTCCGTCCGACAGTCTCTCCTACGAGCAGTACTTC.